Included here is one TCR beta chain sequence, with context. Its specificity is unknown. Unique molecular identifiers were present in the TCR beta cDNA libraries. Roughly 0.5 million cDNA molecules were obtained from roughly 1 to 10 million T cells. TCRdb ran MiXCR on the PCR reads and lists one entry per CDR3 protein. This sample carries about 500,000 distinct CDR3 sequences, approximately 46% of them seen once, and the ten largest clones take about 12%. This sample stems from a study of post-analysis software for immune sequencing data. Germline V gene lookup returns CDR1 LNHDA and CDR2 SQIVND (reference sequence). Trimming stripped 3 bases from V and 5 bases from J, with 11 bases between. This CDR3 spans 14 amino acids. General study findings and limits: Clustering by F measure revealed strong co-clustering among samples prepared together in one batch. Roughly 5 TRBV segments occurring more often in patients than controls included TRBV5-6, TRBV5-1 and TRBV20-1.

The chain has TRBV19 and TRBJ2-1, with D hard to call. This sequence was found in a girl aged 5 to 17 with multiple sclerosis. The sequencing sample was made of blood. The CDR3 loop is CASSIVSLDNEQFF. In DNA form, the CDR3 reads TGTGCCAGTAGTATCGTGTCTCTGGACAATGAGCAGTTCTTC.